Listed below are T cell receptor beta chains from one sample, sequenced in a study of metastatic and nonmetastatic thyroid tumors. MiXCR reprocessed the PCR reads for TCRdb. This table has about 20,000 clones, around 16% appearing once. The sample was blood. The origin of the receptors is a female donor with papillary thyroid cancer or a benign thyroid nodule (not recorded which). Some clones in this sample may be carry-over from other donors' samples. The CDR3 runs from the conserved cysteine through the conserved F or W. The order of the fields is J gene, V gene, clone size, D gene, CDR3 DNA, CDR3 protein. A D gene is named only where the DNA matches it firmly. Clone size appears in some rows only: once, few, many, or a class for an expanded clone.

J: TRBJ1-1; V: TRBV6-2/TRBV6-3; size: many; D: TRBD1; DNA: TGTGCCAGCACTCGTACACAGGGGGCGGGTGGCACTGAAGCTTTCTTT; CDR3: CASTRTQGAGGTEAFF
J: TRBJ1-6; V: TRBV7-6; size: many; D: NA; DNA: TGTGCCAGCAGCTCAGACAGGAGCAATTCACCCCTCCACTTT; CDR3: CASSSDRSNSPLHF
J: TRBJ2-3; V: TRBV12-3/TRBV12-4; size: many; D: NA; DNA: TGTGCCAGCATCGTAGGGGTGGGCACAGATACGCAGTATTTT; CDR3: CASIVGVGTDTQYF
J: TRBJ2-7; V: TRBV6-1; size: few; D: TRBD1; DNA: TGTGCCAGCAGTGAATCAGGACAGGGATTATACGAGCAGTACTTC; CDR3: CASSESGQGLYEQYF
J: TRBJ1-5; V: TRBV30; size: many; D: TRBD1; DNA: TGTGCCTGGAGTGCCTACAGGGGGCAAGGCAATCAGCCCCAGCATTTT; CDR3: CAWSAYRGQGNQPQHF
J: TRBJ1-5; V: TRBV7-2; size: many; D: NA; DNA: TGTGCCAGCAGCTTAGCGGGGGGCGCCGGTCAGCCCCAGCATTTT; CDR3: CASSLAGGAGQPQHF
J: TRBJ1-6; V: TRBV28; size: medium-sized; D: TRBD1; DNA: TGTGCCAGCAGTTTAATAGGGGGCGGTTCACCCCTCCACTTT; CDR3: CASSLIGGGSPLHF
J: TRBJ2-3; V: TRBV30; size: few; D: TRBD2; DNA: TGTGCCTGGAGTGTTTCGCCTAGCGGGAGGCGCACAGATACGCAGTATTTT; CDR3: CAWSVSPSGRRTDTQYF
J: TRBJ2-1; V: TRBV28; size: medium-sized; D: TRBD2; DNA: TGTGCCAGCATAGAAGCGGGATCCTACAATGAGCAGTTCTTC; CDR3: CASIEAGSYNEQFF
J: TRBJ1-1; V: TRBV14; size: many; D: NA; DNA: TGTGCCAGCAGCCAAGATCGGGCCCGGCTCACTGAAGCTTTCTTT; CDR3: CASSQDRARLTEAFF
J: TRBJ2-1; V: TRBV7-3; size: many; D: TRBD2; DNA: TGTGCCAGCAGCCTAAAAGGACTAGCGGGAGATAATGAGCAGTTCTTC; CDR3: CASSLKGLAGDNEQFF
J: TRBJ1-2; V: TRBV7-2; size: NA; D: NA; DNA: TGTGCCAGCACCCCGTGGACGCGAGAGGGCTACACCTTC; CDR3: CASTPWTREGYTF
J: TRBJ2-7; V: TRBV27; size: NA; D: NA; DNA: TGTGCCAGCAGGGTTCAGTACCTGGGCTCCTACGAGCAGTACTTC; CDR3: CASRVQYLGSYEQYF
J: TRBJ1-1; V: TRBV30; size: many; D: NA; DNA: TGTGCCTGGATTCGGCTAGTCACTGAAGCTTTCTTT; CDR3: CAWIRLVTEAFF
J: TRBJ2-1; V: TRBV6-2/TRBV6-3; size: few; D: NA; DNA: TGTGCCAGCAGTTCCACGAGTACATATTTAAACAATGAGCAGTTCTTC; CDR3: CASSSTSTYLNNEQFF
J: TRBJ2-3; V: TRBV7-9; size: NA; D: TRBD2; DNA: TGTGCCAGCAGCCTCAGGGTTAGCGGGATTAAGATTACTCCGGCAGATACGCAGTATTTT; CDR3: CASSLRVSGIKITPADTQYF
J: TRBJ2-4; V: TRBV27; size: many; D: NA; DNA: TGTGCCGCGGGACCGTGGTTGAACATTCAGTACTTC; CDR3: CAAGPWLNIQYF
J: TRBJ1-5; V: TRBV24-1; size: NA; D: TRBD1; DNA: TGTGCCACCAGTGGGGCGACAGGGGGCAATCAGCCCCAGCATTTT; CDR3: CATSGATGGNQPQHF
J: TRBJ1-3; V: TRBV30; size: NA; D: NA; DNA: TGTGCCTGGAGTGCGGGTTCTGGAAACACCATATATTTT; CDR3: CAWSAGSGNTIYF
J: TRBJ2-7; V: TRBV18; size: many; D: NA; DNA: TGTGCCAGCTCACCACGGCGGGATACCTACGAGCAGTACTTC; CDR3: CASSPRRDTYEQYF
J: TRBJ2-7; V: TRBV6-1; size: few; D: TRBD2; DNA: TGTGCCAGCAGTCACATGGGGACTAGCAATAGCGAGCAGTACTTC; CDR3: CASSHMGTSNSEQYF
J: TRBJ2-1; V: TRBV9; size: many; D: NA; DNA: TGTGCCAGCAGCGTCGCAGGCAACAATGAGCAGTTCTTC; CDR3: CASSVAGNNEQFF
J: TRBJ1-5; V: TRBV19; size: many; D: TRBD1; DNA: TGTGCCAGTACCACTAAGGAACAGGGGGCCTATCAGCCCCAGCATTTT; CDR3: CASTTKEQGAYQPQHF
J: TRBJ2-1; V: TRBV5-1; size: many; D: NA; DNA: TGCGCCAGCAGCCAGGGTCGCAATGAGCAGTTCTTC; CDR3: CASSQGRNEQFF
J: TRBJ2-7; V: TRBV6-1; size: few; D: TRBD1; DNA: TGTGCCAGCAGGCCCGTGGGGGACAGGTTTTACTACGAGCAGTACTTC; CDR3: CASRPVGDRFYYEQYF
J: TRBJ1-1; V: TRBV6-4; size: medium-sized; D: NA; DNA: TGTGCCAGCAGCCCCGGACGAGATGGGAACACTGAAGCTTTCTTT; CDR3: CASSPGRDGNTEAFF
J: TRBJ2-1; V: TRBV4-2; size: NA; D: TRBD2; DNA: TGTGCCAGCAGCCAAAGACTAGCGGGACACGGAGACCGCTCCTACAATGAGCAGTTCTTC; CDR3: CASSQRLAGHGDRSYNEQFF
J: TRBJ2-4; V: TRBV5-6; size: NA; D: NA; DNA: TGTGCCAGCAGCTCGGACGGAACCATTCAGTACTTC; CDR3: CASSSDGTIQYF
J: TRBJ2-5; V: TRBV4-1; size: many; D: NA; DNA: TGCGCCAGCAGCTTAGGTAGACAGGCTCAAGAGACCCAGTACTTC; CDR3: CASSLGRQAQETQYF
J: TRBJ2-3; V: TRBV9; size: NA; D: NA; DNA: TGTGCCAGCAGCGTAGAGGCAGTTACACCCTGTACGCAGTATTTT; CDR3: CASSVEAVTPCTQYF
J: TRBJ1-6; V: TRBV27; size: many; D: NA; DNA: TGTGCCAGCAGTTTATCGGGAACTCGGGCGTCAGGGTCACCCCTCCACTTT; CDR3: CASSLSGTRASGSPLHF
J: TRBJ1-1; V: TRBV5-1; size: many; D: NA; DNA: TGCGCCAGCAGCTTTGGAGGTCAGAATGAAGCTTTCTTT; CDR3: CASSFGGQNEAFF
J: TRBJ1-1; V: TRBV7-3; size: many; D: NA; DNA: TGTGCCAGCAGCACGCAGGCCAACACTGAAGCTTTCTTT; CDR3: CASSTQANTEAFF
J: TRBJ2-1; V: TRBV5-5; size: many; D: NA; DNA: TGTGCCAGCAGCTTGGAAGGGAGCTCCTACAATGAGCAGTTCTTC; CDR3: CASSLEGSSYNEQFF
J: TRBJ2-1; V: TRBV9; size: many; D: NA; DNA: TGTGCCAGCAGCGTAGAATGGCGTGGGGATGAGCAGTTCTTC; CDR3: CASSVEWRGDEQFF
J: TRBJ2-2; V: TRBV20-1; size: NA; D: NA; DNA: TGCAGTGCTAGAGATCTCAGTGTCATGAACACCGGGGAGCTGTTTTTT; CDR3: CSARDLSVMNTGELFF
J: TRBJ2-7; V: TRBV7-2; size: many; D: TRBD2; DNA: TGTGCCAGCAAGGTCGGCGGGAGCTCCTACGAGCAGTACTTC; CDR3: CASKVGGSSYEQYF
J: TRBJ2-2; V: TRBV19; size: NA; D: NA; DNA: TGTGCCAGTAAGGGGCGAGGGCATACCGGGGAGCTGCTTTTT; CDR3: CASKGRGHTGELLF
J: TRBJ2-2; V: TRBV9; size: NA; D: TRBD1; DNA: TGTGCCATCAGCCCGGCAGGACAGGGGGCTCACGGTGAGCTGTTTTTT; CDR3: CAISPAGQGAHGELFF
J: TRBJ2-5; V: TRBV7-2; size: many; D: NA; DNA: TGTGCCAGCAGCTTAGTTAAGGCAGGCCGCGAGACCCAGTACTTC; CDR3: CASSLVKAGRETQYF
J: TRBJ1-1; V: TRBV20-1; size: many; D: NA; DNA: TGCAGTGTCAGACCAGGTATGAACACTGAAGCTTTCTTT; CDR3: CSVRPGMNTEAFF
J: TRBJ2-1; V: TRBV6-4; size: medium-sized; D: NA; DNA: TGTGCCAGCAGTGACTCGTTCAGCAATGAGCAGTTCTTC; CDR3: CASSDSFSNEQFF
J: TRBJ1-2; V: TRBV3-1; size: many; D: TRBD1; DNA: TGTGCCAGCAGCCCGACAGGGGGCGTAGATAGGGGCTATGGCTACACCTTC; CDR3: CASSPTGGVDRGYGYTF
J: TRBJ1-2; V: TRBV28; size: medium-sized; D: NA; DNA: TGTGCCAGCAGGCAGGGGAGGGGCTATGGCTACACCTTC; CDR3: CASRQGRGYGYTF
J: TRBJ2-1; V: TRBV28; size: large; D: TRBD2; DNA: TGTGCCAGCATCTTGACTAGCGGGATGGGGGAGCAGTTCTTC; CDR3: CASILTSGMGEQFF
J: TRBJ2-1; V: TRBV6-1; size: few; D: TRBD1; DNA: TGTGCCAGCAGTGAAGAGGGACAGGGGGTCAACAATGAGCAGTTCTTC; CDR3: CASSEEGQGVNNEQFF
J: TRBJ2-7; V: TRBV6-1; size: few; D: NA; DNA: TGTGCCAGCAGTCCTAGGGGGACAATTGGATACGAGCAGTACTTC; CDR3: CASSPRGTIGYEQYF
J: TRBJ2-3; V: TRBV5-1; size: many; D: TRBD2; DNA: TGCGCCAGCAGGGGACTAGCGGGGGTAGATGCGCAGTATTTT; CDR3: CASRGLAGVDAQYF
J: TRBJ2-5; V: TRBV6-1; size: many; D: NA; DNA: TGTGCCAGCAGACAAACAGGGACCCACCAAGAGACCCAGTACTTC; CDR3: CASRQTGTHQETQYF
J: TRBJ2-3; V: TRBV5-1; size: many; D: NA; DNA: TGCGCCAGCAGCTTCTCAGAGGCCCGGCGGTATACGCAGTATTTT; CDR3: CASSFSEARRYTQYF
J: TRBJ1-4; V: TRBV20-1; size: once; D: NA; DNA: TGCAGTGCTACCGTATCTAACGAAAAACTGTTTTTT; CDR3: CSATVSNEKLFF
J: TRBJ1-2; V: TRBV7-8; size: many; D: NA; DNA: TGTGCCAGCAGCTCCCGAGTGGGGGGCTACACCTTC; CDR3: CASSSRVGGYTF
J: TRBJ2-3; V: TRBV13; size: NA; D: NA; DNA: TGTGCCAGCAGCTTAACAACGGGAAGCACAGATACGCAGTATTTT; CDR3: CASSLTTGSTDTQYF
J: TRBJ1-1; V: TRBV28; size: medium-sized; D: NA; DNA: TGTGCCAGCAGTTTCCGGGGCCCTGAAGCTTTCTTT; CDR3: CASSFRGPEAFF
J: TRBJ2-5; V: TRBV11-2; size: many; D: NA; DNA: TGTGCCAGCAGCTTAGATCACCTTCGCCAGGAGACCCAGTACTTC; CDR3: CASSLDHLRQETQYF
J: TRBJ2-2; V: TRBV30; size: many; D: NA; DNA: TGTGCCTGGCGGGACACACACACCGGGGAGCTGTTTTTT; CDR3: CAWRDTHTGELFF
J: TRBJ2-2; V: TRBV7-3; size: NA; D: NA; DNA: TGTGCCAGCCTAGGGGCCACCGGGGAGCTGTTTTTT; CDR3: CASLGATGELFF
J: TRBJ2-3; V: TRBV6-4; size: NA; D: NA; DNA: TGTGCCAGCAGCCCAGAGGACAGCACAGATACGCAGTATTTT; CDR3: CASSPEDSTDTQYF
J: TRBJ1-6; V: TRBV20-1; size: many; D: NA; DNA: TGCAGTGCTAGAGATTACGAGGCCGGGACGGATTCTTCACCCCTCCACTTT; CDR3: CSARDYEAGTDSSPLHF
J: TRBJ1-1; V: TRBV11-2; size: many; D: TRBD1; DNA: TGTGCCAGCAGCTCTCCAGGGGGACGGATGAACACTGAAGCTTTCTTT; CDR3: CASSSPGGRMNTEAFF